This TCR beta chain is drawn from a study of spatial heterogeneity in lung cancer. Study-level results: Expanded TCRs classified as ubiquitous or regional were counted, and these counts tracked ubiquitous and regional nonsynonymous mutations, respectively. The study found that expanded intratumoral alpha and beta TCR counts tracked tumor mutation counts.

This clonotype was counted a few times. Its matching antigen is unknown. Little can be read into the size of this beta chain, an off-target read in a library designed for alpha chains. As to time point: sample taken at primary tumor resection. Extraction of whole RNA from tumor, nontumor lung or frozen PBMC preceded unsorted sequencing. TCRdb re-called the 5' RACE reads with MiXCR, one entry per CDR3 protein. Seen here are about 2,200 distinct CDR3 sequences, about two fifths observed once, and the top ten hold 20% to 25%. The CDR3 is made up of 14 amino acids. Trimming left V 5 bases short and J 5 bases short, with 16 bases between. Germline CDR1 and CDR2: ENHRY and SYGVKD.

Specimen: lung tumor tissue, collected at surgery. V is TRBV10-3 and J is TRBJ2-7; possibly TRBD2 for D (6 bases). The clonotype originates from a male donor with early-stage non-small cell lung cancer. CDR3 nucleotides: TGTGCCATCAGTACACGCGGGATTCTGAACGAGCAGTACTTC. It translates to CAISTRGILNEQYF.